Following are 23 T cell receptor beta chains from one sample sequenced in a study of shared clonotypes between healthy human individuals. It was CD45RO-negative cells, positively selected for CCR7, that made up naive CD8 cells, with terminally differentiated effector memory CD45RA+ cells excluded. This table comes from immunoSEQ multiplex PCR, and its TCRdb copy is limited to in-frame clones, with some not included. The profile shows about 580,000 clones, about 98% of them singletons. The material sequenced was naive CD8+ T cells sorted from blood. These receptors were collected from a young man in good health.

This clone was seen a single time. This sequence joins TRBV28 and TRBJ2-7, with a possible D match to TRBD2 (5 bases). Trimming stripped 4 bases from V and 3 bases from J, with 13 bases between. This CDR3 region has 14 residues. Germline CDR1 reads MDHEN; CDR2 reads SYDVKM. The CDR3 protein is CASSSIEEVYEQYF. As DNA, the CDR3 is TGTGCCAGCAGTTCGATAGAGGAGGTCTACGAGCAGTACTTC.

This chain links TRBV18 with TRBJ2-1; D call uncertain. The V end was cut by 4 bases, the J end by 0 bases, with 7 bases between. CDR1 KGHSH and CDR2 LQKENI come from the germline V gene. This CDR3 is 14 amino acids long. The CDR3 region is CASSRQSSYNEQFF. Here the CDR3 DNA reads TGTGCCAGCTCACGGCAGAGCTCCTACAATGAGCAGTTCTTC.

This chain links TRBV7-3 with TRBJ2-1, with 11 bases fitting TRBD2. With 1 base clipped from V and 9 bases from J, the junction kept 8 bases outside the gene matches. Germline V gene sequence: CDR1 SGHTA, CDR2 FQGTGA. The CDR3 runs 16 residues. The CDR3 protein is CASSLSRTSGRSEQFF. CDR3 in DNA: TGTGCCAGCAGCTTAAGTCGAACTAGCGGGAGAAGTGAGCAGTTCTTC. The complete variable domain, with remaining parts taken from reference TRBV7-3 and TRBJ2-1, reads GAGVSQTPSNKVTEKGKYVELRCDPISGHTALYWYRQSLGQGPEFLIYFQGTGAADDSGLPNDRFFAVRPEGSVSTLKIQRTERGDSAVYLCASSLSRTSGRSEQFFGPGTRLTVL.

The chain has TRBV6-1 and TRBJ1-1; TRBD1 might be the D (6 bases). The CDR3 is 18 residues long. With 2 bases removed from V and 1 base from J, the gap between germline ends came to 20 bases. CDR1 and CDR2 (germline): MNHNS, SASEGT. CDR3 nucleotides: TGTGCCAGCAGTGAATATAGGGGGGGTGGCAGGAGGAACACTGAAGCTTTCTTT. Protein product: CASSEYRGGGRRNTEAFF.

The chain recombines TRBV29-1 with TRBJ2-1, with 11 bases identical to TRBD2. Trimming at V came to 3 bases and at J to 15 bases, leaving 16 bases not matched to a gene. Germline CDR1 is SQVTM and CDR2 is ANQGSEA. The CDR3 has 15 residues. CDR3 residues: CSVDPGLAGPGDRFF. The CDR3 nucleotides are TGCAGCGTTGATCCCGGACTAGCGGGCCCTGGAGACCGGTTCTTC.

The chain is built from TRBV6-5 and TRBJ2-7; D could derive from TRBD1 or TRBD2 (5 bases each). V was shortened by 8 bases and J by 2 bases, with 13 bases between the two germline ends. CDR1 is MNHEY, CDR2 SVGAGI, per germline. The CDR3 runs to 13 residues. CDR3 sequence (DNA): TGTGCCAGCGGACAAGCGGCGGCCTACGAGCAGTACTTC. This translates into CASGQAAAYEQYF.

The chain combines TRBV29-1 with TRBJ2-3; 8 bases match TRBD2. J lost 5 bases, V lost 3 bases, and 7 bases had no gene match. CDR3 length: 14 residues. Germline V gene lookup returns CDR1 SQVTM and CDR2 ANQGSEA. This chain's CDR3 is CSVEVGRAKDTQYF. DNA for the CDR3: TGCAGCGTTGAGGTCGGGAGGGCCAAAGATACGCAGTATTTT.

The genes are TRBV15 and TRBJ2-5, with 9 bases lining up with TRBD2. The CDR3 sequence is 15 residues long. Per germline, CDR1 LNHNV and CDR2 YYDKDF (reference sequence). With V trimmed by 9 bases and J by 3 bases, 11 bases remained unmatched. The CDR3 region has the DNA TGTGCCACAAGGAAGGCGGGAGGGCCGGAAGAGACCCAGTACTTC. This encodes CATRKAGGPEETQYF.

This rearrangement joins TRBV6-5 to TRBJ1-2; a possible D gene is TRBD1 (5 bases). Trimming pared 10 bases from V and 0 bases from J, leaving 15 bases between. Germline lookup yields CDR1 MNHEY and CDR2 SVGAGI. This CDR3 is 14 amino acids long. CDR3 sequence reads: CANTTDASNYGYTF. In nucleotides, the CDR3 is TGTGCCAATACGACAGATGCCTCTAACTATGGCTACACCTTC.

Concerning this clone: Other DNA sequences within the sample encode an identical CDR3. The chain has TRBV5-1 and TRBJ2-1, with TRBD2 matching 7 bases. V shed 0 bases, J shed 8 bases, and the junction held 2 bases outside the gene matches. This CDR3 comprises 13 residues. Germline CDR1 and CDR2: SGHRS and YFSETQ. The CDR3, as DNA: TGCGCCAGCAGCTTGGGCGGGAGAGATGAGCAGTTCTTC. Its translation: CASSLGGRDEQFF. Supplemented by reference TRBV5-1 and TRBJ2-1, the full variable domain reads KAGVTQTPRYLIKTRGQQVTLSCSPISGHRSVSWYQQTPGQGLQFLFEYFSETQRNKGNFPGRFSGRQFSNSRSEMNVSTLELGDSALYLCASSLGGRDEQFFGPGTRLTVL.

This chain connects TRBV20-1 to TRBJ2-3, with D unresolved. Trimming cost V 1 base and J 3 bases, with 2 bases left between them. Germline CDR1 and CDR2: DFQATT and SNEGSKA (reference sequence). CDR3 length equals 11 residues. The CDR3 spells CSARATDTQYF. The CDR3 DNA follows: TGCAGTGCTAGAGCGACAGATACGCAGTATTTT.

CDR3 protein: CASSLSRQGAGIQGYTF. The CDR3 DNA reads as TGTGCCAGCAGTTTATCAAGACAGGGGGCTGGGATCCAGGGCTACACCTTC. J is TRBJ1-2 and V is TRBV28, with 10 bases identical to TRBD1. Germline lookup yields CDR1 MDHEN and CDR2 SYDVKM. J lost 8 bases, V lost 1 base, and 13 bases had no gene match. The CDR3 has 17 residues.

CDR3 loop: CASSELGLSSYNEQFF. The DNA of the CDR3 is TGTGCCAGCAGTGAACTCGGGCTGAGCTCCTACAATGAGCAGTTCTTC. The chain is built from TRBV6-1 and TRBJ2-1; no clear D. Trimming left V 2 bases short and J 0 bases short, with 11 bases between. This CDR3 has 16 amino acids. Per germline, CDR1 MNHNS and CDR2 SASEGT.

This chain connects TRBV5-4 to TRBJ2-7; 11 positions agree with TRBD2. V dropped 5 bases and J dropped 6; count of bases not matched to a gene: 13. This CDR3 is 16 amino acids long. Germline CDR1 is SGHNT and CDR2 is YYREEE (reference sequence). The CDR3 sequence: CASSLGTSGNRVEQYF. DNA for the CDR3: TGTGCCAGCAGTCTCGGGACTAGCGGAAATCGGGTCGAGCAGTACTTC.

This clone was seen only once. The chain recombines TRBV7-2 with TRBJ2-5; tentatively, D is TRBD1 or TRBD2 (5 bases each). The CDR3 consists of 16 residues. Looked up from germline, CDR1 is SGHTA and CDR2 is FQGNSA. V lost 0 bases, J lost 3 bases, and 14 bases lay in between. CDR3 nucleotides: TGTGCCAGCAGCTTAGCTGGGGGATGGATGAAAGAGACCCAGTACTTC. It is translated as CASSLAGGWMKETQYF.

The chain combines TRBV29-1 with TRBJ2-1; 11 bases map to TRBD2. This CDR3 region has 12 residues. Germline V gene lookup returns CDR1 SQVTM and CDR2 ANQGSEA. Trimming at V came to 1 base and at J to 11 bases, leaving 1 base not matched to a gene. The CDR3 loop is CSVEGLAGKQFF. The CDR3 DNA reads TGCAGCGTTGAAGGACTAGCGGGGAAGCAGTTCTTC.

The rearrangement links TRBV18 to TRBJ2-7; D possibly corresponds to TRBD2 (6 bases). Trimming removed 0 bases at V and 7 bases at J, with 13 bases between. The CDR3 has 14 amino acids. Germline lookup yields CDR1 KGHSH and CDR2 LQKENI. CDR3 in amino acids: CASSPPVSSGEQYF. In DNA form, the CDR3 reads TGTGCCAGCTCACCACCGGTAAGCAGCGGGGAGCAGTACTTC.

CDR3: CASPGQSSDGSGNTIYF. The CDR3 DNA reads TGTGCCAGTCCGGGACAGAGTTCTGACGGGAGTGGAAACACCATATATTTT. The chain employs TRBV2 and TRBJ1-3; 7 nucleotides align to TRBD1. The germline V gene encodes CDR1 SNHLY and CDR2 FYNNEI. The CDR3 runs to 17 residues. V shed 9 bases, J shed 3 bases, and the junction held 17 bases outside the gene matches. The variable domain in full, completed from reference TRBV2 and TRBJ1-3, reads EPEVTQTPSHQVTQMGQEVILRCVPISNHLYFYWYRQILGQKVEFLVSFYNNEISEKSEIFDDQFSVERPDGSNFTLKIRSTKLEDSAMYFCASPGQSSDGSGNTIYFGEGSWLTVV.

This clone was recorded once. The chain employs TRBV7-9 and TRBJ2-7; 7 bases map to TRBD1. The CDR3 is 15 residues long. The junction had 13 bases not matched to a gene; V was cut back by 5 bases and J by 6 bases. Germline V CDR1 and CDR2: SEHNR, FQNEAQ (reference sequence). The CDR3 bases are TGTGCCAGCAGCCACCGACAGGGTGGGTTAGGCGAGCAGTACTTC. Amino acids: CASSHRQGGLGEQYF.

J is TRBJ2-7 and V is TRBV30; the D call may be TRBD1 or TRBD2 (5 bases each). V dropped 0 bases and J dropped 0 bases, with 12 bases sitting between them. This CDR3 has 15 residues. CDR1 GTSNPN and CDR2 SVGIG come from the germline V gene (reference sequence). CDR3 nucleotide sequence: TGTGCCTGGAGTGTACTTTGGGGGAGCTCCTACGAGCAGTACTTC. Protein product: CAWSVLWGSSYEQYF.

This clone appeared a single time. V is TRBV7-9 and J is TRBJ2-2; D not certain. Germline values: CDR1 SEHNR, CDR2 FQNEAQ (reference sequence). Trimming pared 4 bases from V and 1 base from J, leaving 7 bases between. The CDR3 covers 14 residues. The CDR3 coding sequence is TGTGCCAGCAGCTCAAGACAGAACACCGGGGAGCTGTTTTTT. Translating it yields CASSSRQNTGELFF.

In this sample, this clone turned up once. V is TRBV7-3 and J is TRBJ1-4, with D possibly TRBD1 on 6 matching bases. The CDR3 is made up of 13 amino acids. Germline-derived CDR1 and CDR2 are SGHTA and FQGTGA. V was shortened by 4 bases and J by 7 bases, with 10 bases between the two germline ends. CDR3 sequence (DNA): TGTGCCAGCAGCTCACAGGGAGGTGAAAAACTGTTTTTT. It translates to CASSSQGGEKLFF.

The chain has TRBV6-5 and TRBJ1-2, with 7 bases matching TRBD1. Germline lookup yields CDR1 MNHEY and CDR2 SVGAGI. V shed 2 bases, J shed 5 bases, and the junction held 5 bases outside the gene matches. The CDR3 totals 14 residues. The CDR3, as DNA: TGTGCCAGCAGTTACCGAACAGGGGATTATGGCTACACCTTC. It yields the protein CASSYRTGDYGYTF.